This T cell receptor beta chain was profiled in a study of early T cells in non-severe SARS-CoV-2 infection (dated by TCRdb to 2020 to 2022). Background on the whole study: Because TCR sequencing relied on bulk RNA taken from unsorted whole blood, pairing of alpha and beta chains was not possible. On the study overall, not on this receptor specifically: VDJdb matching was skewed toward anti-spike CD8 responses and likely underestimated virus-specific expansions, missing private and CD4 specificities.

The library was prepared using 5' RACE. TCRdb records NextSeq 500 as the sequencer. The TCR library protocol attached unique molecular identifiers to individual cDNA molecules to correct for sequencing error and PCR bias. Both TCR alpha and beta chains were sequenced, and tight co-correlation was observed between alpha and beta sequence abundances in each sample. The source study handled its data this way. Decombinator V4 was used to perform V gene, J gene and CDR3 annotation of TCR sequences. Expanded TCRs were defined as changing significantly between any two time points under a Poisson model with p below 0.0001. TCR abundances were normalised to the total number of TCRs sequenced in each sample and reported as counts per million. TRAV1-2 paired with TRAJ12, TRAJ20 or TRAJ33 defined MAIT TCRs, while TRAV10 paired with TRAJ18 defined iNKT TCRs. VDJdb, accessed 1 November 2021, was searched for CMV, EBV and SARS-CoV-2 annotated TCRs, with TCRs annotated for multiple antigens excluded. TCRdb's own reprocessing of the public reads used fastp at Q25 and MiXCR and kept productive beta chains. Every CDR3 protein is listed once, alongside the most common genes and DNA of its rows. The V and J calls shown here were made by TCRdb, not taken from the authors' results. The sample table contains some 38,000 distinct CDR3 sequences; only one count was recorded for 3% to 4.5% of them. The top ten constitute about 9.1% of the sample.

A case-control design nested within a healthcare worker cohort in London, UK, was used, with weekly nasopharyngeal swab PCR tests and blood sampling performed. Between 23 and 31 March 2020, the week of the UK lockdown, healthcare workers were enrolled and then followed up weekly for as long as 16 weeks. On this clonotype: Its cognate antigen has yet to be identified. No much larger clone is present one base from it, and per-base qualities are unavailable.

Trimming removed 8 bases from V and 11 bases from J, leaving 21 bases between the germline ends. CDR1 SNHLY and CDR2 FYNNEI are derived from the germline V gene. Counted from cysteine to phenylalanine, this CDR3 has 13 amino acids. Only the CDR3 region is kept as DNA, spanning 39 bases read in frame from base 1. This clonotype originated in an adult who was a healthcare worker with PCR-confirmed SARS-CoV-2 infection or an uninfected control (not recorded which). The rearranged chain carries TRBV2 and TRBJ1-1, with the D gene call left open. Sequencing input: whole blood. In nucleotide form, the sequence is TGTGCCAGCTCGGCCCTTGGGCTTGTTGGGGCTTTCTTT. This gives the protein CASSALGLVGAFF.